The rows below give T cell receptor beta chains drawn from one sample of a study of shared clonotypes between healthy human individuals. TCRdb's copy holds only in-frame clones and misses some; the assay was immunoSEQ multiplex PCR. The sample yields roughly 380,000 clones, about 97% seen once. The sequenced sample was memory CD8+ T cells sorted from blood. All receptors come from a man aged 25-45 years in good health. Both conserved end residues are part of each CDR3. Fields, in order: CDR3 length, clone size, V gene, J gene, D gene, CDR3 DNA, CDR3 protein. The D gene is left open where the match is weak. Clone size is shown for a subset of rows, as once, few, many or a class of expanded clone.

length: 13
size: NA
V: TRBV19
J: TRBJ1-4
D: NA
DNA: TGTGCCAGTAGTATGGTCTGGTATGAAAAACTGTTTTTT
CDR3: CASSMVWYEKLFF

length: 12
size: NA
V: TRBV10-3
J: TRBJ2-5
D: NA
DNA: TGTGCCATCAGTGGAGGGCAAGAGACCCAGTACTTC
CDR3: CAISGGQETQYF

length: 15
size: NA
V: TRBV9
J: TRBJ1-1
D: NA
DNA: TGTGCCAGCAGCGTAGTAGGGACATTGAACACTGAAGCTTTCTTT
CDR3: CASSVVGTLNTEAFF

length: 13
size: NA
V: TRBV5-1
J: TRBJ2-7
D: TRBD2
DNA: TGCGCCAGCAGTTGGGGGGGAGTTAACGAGCAGTACTTC
CDR3: CASSWGGVNEQYF

length: 16
size: NA
V: TRBV7-9
J: TRBJ1-4
D: TRBD1
DNA: TGTGCCAGCAGCCCCCGATTGTTGACAGGGGGTGAAAAACTGTTTTTT
CDR3: CASSPRLLTGGEKLFF

length: 16
size: NA
V: TRBV7-9
J: TRBJ1-2
D: NA
DNA: TGTGCCAGCAGTCCTACACTGACAGGTGATAACTATGGCTACACCTTC
CDR3: CASSPTLTGDNYGYTF

length: 16
size: NA
V: TRBV9
J: TRBJ1-4
D: TRBD1
DNA: TGTGCCAGCAGCCCGCTGGGGGCAGGGGGTAATGAAAAACTGTTTTTT
CDR3: CASSPLGAGGNEKLFF

length: 15
size: NA
V: TRBV6-1
J: TRBJ1-6
D: NA
DNA: TGTGCCAGCAGTGAAACCCCAGGGAAGGGTTCACCCCTCCACTTT
CDR3: CASSETPGKGSPLHF

length: 15
size: NA
V: TRBV6-5
J: TRBJ2-5
D: NA
DNA: TGTGCCAGCTCGACAGACGGTGGCTACCAAGAGACCCAGTACTTC
CDR3: CASSTDGGYQETQYF

length: 16
size: NA
V: TRBV2
J: TRBJ2-3
D: NA
DNA: TGTGCCAGCAGCCAAGGGTCACTCATGAGCACAGATACGCAGTATTTT
CDR3: CASSQGSLMSTDTQYF

length: 16
size: NA
V: TRBV11-3
J: TRBJ1-5
D: NA
DNA: TGTGCCAGCAGCCCCCCCCCGGGACGCTACTATCAGCCCCAGCATTTT
CDR3: CASSPPPGRYYQPQHF

length: 14
size: NA
V: TRBV30
J: TRBJ1-5
D: NA
DNA: TGTGCCTGGAGTGAGTTCGGCCTTAATCAGCCCCAGCATTTT
CDR3: CAWSEFGLNQPQHF

length: 14
size: once
V: TRBV7-9
J: TRBJ1-5
D: NA
DNA: TGTGCCAGCAGCTTAGACAGTAGCAATCAGCCCCAGCATTTT
CDR3: CASSLDSSNQPQHF

length: 13
size: NA
V: TRBV11-1
J: TRBJ2-7
D: NA
DNA: TGTGCCAGCAGCTTAGATGCCTCCTACGAGCAGTACTTC
CDR3: CASSLDASYEQYF

length: 11
size: NA
V: TRBV30
J: TRBJ2-7
D: NA
DNA: TGTGCCTGGAGCTCGGGCTACGAGCAGTACTTC
CDR3: CAWSSGYEQYF

length: 14
size: NA
V: TRBV30
J: TRBJ2-3
D: TRBD2
DNA: TGTGCCTGGAAAAAGCGGGAGGGCCGAGATACGCAGTATTTT
CDR3: CAWKKREGRDTQYF

length: 16
size: NA
V: TRBV4-2
J: TRBJ2-7
D: TRBD2
DNA: TGTGCCAGCAGCACGCCCTTTAGCGGGAGGGCCTACGAGCAGTACTTC
CDR3: CASSTPFSGRAYEQYF

length: 16
size: NA
V: TRBV27
J: TRBJ2-7
D: TRBD2
DNA: TGTGCCAGCAGCCCCCGCGGACTAGGGATAACCTACGAGCAGTACTTC
CDR3: CASSPRGLGITYEQYF

length: 15
size: NA
V: TRBV30
J: TRBJ1-3
D: TRBD1
DNA: TGTGCCTGGAGCGCCGGGACAGGGGAAGGAAACACCATATATTTT
CDR3: CAWSAGTGEGNTIYF

length: 15
size: NA
V: TRBV28
J: TRBJ1-5
D: NA
DNA: TGTGCCAGCAGTTTATTCCAGTATAGCAATCAGCCCCAGCATTTT
CDR3: CASSLFQYSNQPQHF

length: 18
size: NA
V: TRBV5-8
J: TRBJ2-3
D: TRBD1
DNA: TGTGCCAGCAGCTTGGCGGCCCTGGCGCAGGGGGTTGGAGATACGCAGTATTTT
CDR3: CASSLAALAQGVGDTQYF

length: 13
size: NA
V: TRBV6-5
J: TRBJ1-2
D: NA
DNA: TGTGCCAGCAAAGCCCCAGGGAACTATGGCTACACCTTC
CDR3: CASKAPGNYGYTF

length: 13
size: NA
V: TRBV7-2
J: TRBJ1-5
D: NA
DNA: TGTGCCAGCAGCTTAGTTGTAGAACAGCCCCAGCATTTT
CDR3: CASSLVVEQPQHF

length: 15
size: NA
V: TRBV10-3
J: TRBJ2-1
D: TRBD2
DNA: TGTGCCATCAGTGAGTCGTGGCGGGAGGACGATGAGCAGTTCTTC
CDR3: CAISESWREDDEQFF

length: 14
size: NA
V: TRBV29-1
J: TRBJ2-1
D: NA
DNA: TGCAGCGTTGAAGATCCCGGCAGGGGTCAGGAGCAGTTCTTC
CDR3: CSVEDPGRGQEQFF

length: 15
size: NA
V: TRBV10-3
J: TRBJ2-1
D: TRBD2
DNA: TGTGCCATCCGCCGCGGGGGTTCTCCCGACAATGAGCAGTTCTTC
CDR3: CAIRRGGSPDNEQFF

length: 18
size: NA
V: TRBV7-9
J: TRBJ2-6
D: NA
DNA: TGTGCCAGCAGCTTAGCTGGGGGATCGGGCTCTGGGGCCAACGTCCTGACTTTC
CDR3: CASSLAGGSGSGANVLTF

length: 15
size: NA
V: TRBV28
J: TRBJ1-1
D: NA
DNA: TGTGCCAGCATTAATAAGCGGGGTCAGGGCCAAAAAGCTTTCTTT
CDR3: CASINKRGQGQKAFF

length: 14
size: NA
V: TRBV30
J: TRBJ2-7
D: NA
DNA: TGTGCCTGCAAATTGGCGGCTGTTCCCTACGAGCAGTACTTC
CDR3: CACKLAAVPYEQYF

length: 14
size: once
V: TRBV7-8
J: TRBJ1-1
D: NA
DNA: TGTGCCACCCGCCTGGGACAACAAAACACTGAAGCTTTCTTT
CDR3: CATRLGQQNTEAFF

length: 15
size: NA
V: TRBV7-2
J: TRBJ2-3
D: TRBD2
DNA: TGTGCCAGCAGCTCGTGGACTAGCGGCCCCGATACGCAGTATTTT
CDR3: CASSSWTSGPDTQYF

length: 15
size: NA
V: TRBV2
J: TRBJ1-5
D: TRBD1
DNA: TGTGCCAGCAGCAGGGACAGGGGACGCAATCAGCCCCAGCATTTT
CDR3: CASSRDRGRNQPQHF

length: 15
size: NA
V: TRBV29-1
J: TRBJ2-3
D: TRBD2
DNA: TGCAGCGTTGAAAAAGCGGGATTTACGACAGATACGCAGTATTTT
CDR3: CSVEKAGFTTDTQYF

length: 12
size: NA
V: TRBV7-9
J: TRBJ2-1
D: NA
DNA: TGTGCCAGCAGCTTAGGTAGGAATGAGCAGTTCTTC
CDR3: CASSLGRNEQFF

length: 12
size: NA
V: TRBV4-1
J: TRBJ1-2
D: NA
DNA: TGCGCCAGCAGCCGGCCGGGGGTTGGCTACACCTTC
CDR3: CASSRPGVGYTF

length: 13
size: NA
V: TRBV2
J: TRBJ2-3
D: NA
DNA: TGTGCCAGCAGCGGTGGCAGCACAGATACGCAGTATTTT
CDR3: CASSGGSTDTQYF

length: 22
size: NA
V: TRBV21-1
J: TRBJ2-7
D: NA
DNA: TGTGCCAGCAGCAATTTTGTGGGTGCAACAGGGAGACTAGCGGGAGACCCCTACGAGCAGTACTTC
CDR3: CASSNFVGATGRLAGDPYEQYF

length: 12
size: NA
V: TRBV10-3
J: TRBJ1-2
D: NA
DNA: TGTGCCATCAGTGATGGGCCCTATGGCTACACCTTC
CDR3: CAISDGPYGYTF

length: 18
size: once
V: TRBV9
J: TRBJ2-7
D: TRBD2
DNA: TGTGCCAGCAGCTCAAGTGGGAAAGCGGGAGGGCCCCCCTACGAGCAGTACTTC
CDR3: CASSSSGKAGGPPYEQYF

length: 14
size: NA
V: TRBV25-1
J: TRBJ1-3
D: NA
DNA: TGTGCCAGCAGTGGGGCAGACTCTGGAAACACCATATATTTT
CDR3: CASSGADSGNTIYF

length: 11
size: NA
V: TRBV28
J: TRBJ2-7
D: NA
DNA: TGTGCCAGCGGCCCCTCCTACGAGCAGTACTTC
CDR3: CASGPSYEQYF

length: 14
size: NA
V: TRBV6-6
J: TRBJ1-5
D: TRBD1
DNA: TGTGCCAGCAGTTACGACAGGGGGGATCAGCCCCAGCATTTT
CDR3: CASSYDRGDQPQHF

length: 14
size: NA
V: TRBV11-2
J: TRBJ2-1
D: TRBD2
DNA: TGTGCCAGCAGCTTAGTAGGGAGGGCAAGTGAGCAGTTCTTC
CDR3: CASSLVGRASEQFF

length: 14
size: NA
V: TRBV30
J: TRBJ2-3
D: TRBD2
DNA: TGTGCCTGGGCGGTACTAGCGGGGAGAGGGACGCAGTATTTT
CDR3: CAWAVLAGRGTQYF

length: 15
size: NA
V: TRBV11-3
J: TRBJ1-1
D: NA
DNA: TGTGCCAGCAGCTTAGCGGGGGGCGGGCAGGGCGAAGCTTTCTTT
CDR3: CASSLAGGGQGEAFF

length: 16
size: NA
V: TRBV15
J: TRBJ1-4
D: TRBD1
DNA: TGTGCCACCAGCAGAGACCAGGGGGGGTATGGTGAAAAACTGTTTTTT
CDR3: CATSRDQGGYGEKLFF

length: 17
size: NA
V: TRBV28
J: TRBJ1-5
D: NA
DNA: TGTGCCAGCAGCACGCCGGCCCAACCTTATAGCAATCAGCCCCAGCATTTT
CDR3: CASSTPAQPYSNQPQHF

length: 15
size: NA
V: TRBV6-5
J: TRBJ2-7
D: TRBD2
DNA: TGTGCCAGCAGTTACCGGGGGGAAGGGACCTACGAGCAGTACTTC
CDR3: CASSYRGEGTYEQYF

length: 17
size: once
V: TRBV7-9
J: TRBJ2-1
D: TRBD2
DNA: TGTGCCAGCAGCGCCAATTTAGCGGGAGCCTCCTACAATGAGCAGTTCTTC
CDR3: CASSANLAGASYNEQFF

length: 13
size: NA
V: TRBV10-2
J: TRBJ2-7
D: NA
DNA: TGCGCCAGCAGTTCGACAGGTGCCTACGAGCAGTACTTC
CDR3: CASSSTGAYEQYF

length: 13
size: NA
V: TRBV27
J: TRBJ2-7
D: NA
DNA: TGTGCCAGCAGTTCCGGCAGGGCCTACGAGCAGTACTTC
CDR3: CASSSGRAYEQYF

length: 14
size: NA
V: TRBV7-2
J: TRBJ2-7
D: TRBD2
DNA: TGTGCCAGCAGCTTAGGTCCTAGCGGATACGAGCAGTACTTC
CDR3: CASSLGPSGYEQYF

length: 16
size: NA
V: TRBV5-1
J: TRBJ2-1
D: TRBD2
DNA: TGCGCCAGCAGCTCAACTAGCGGCAGCTCCTACAATGAGCAGTTCTTC
CDR3: CASSSTSGSSYNEQFF

length: 15
size: once
V: TRBV6-6
J: TRBJ2-2
D: NA
DNA: TGTGCCAGCAGCACCCGAGGGGCGGACACCGGGGAGCTGTTTTTT
CDR3: CASSTRGADTGELFF

length: 15
size: NA
V: TRBV5-4
J: TRBJ2-3
D: NA
DNA: TGTGCCAGCAGAACTCTAACAGGGACCACAGATACGCAGTATTTT
CDR3: CASRTLTGTTDTQYF

length: 16
size: NA
V: TRBV5-1
J: TRBJ2-7
D: TRBD1
DNA: TGCGCCAGCAGCCCCTTAACCGGGACAGGGAACTACGAGCAGTACTTC
CDR3: CASSPLTGTGNYEQYF

length: 16
size: NA
V: TRBV27
J: TRBJ1-3
D: TRBD1
DNA: TGTGCCAGCAGTTTAACAGGGGGGTACTCTGGAAACACCATATATTTT
CDR3: CASSLTGGYSGNTIYF

length: 14
size: once
V: TRBV7-3
J: TRBJ2-3
D: NA
DNA: TGTGCCAGCAGCTTAAATCCGCTCCCAGATACGCAGTATTTT
CDR3: CASSLNPLPDTQYF

length: 14
size: once
V: TRBV18
J: TRBJ2-7
D: NA
DNA: TGTGCCAGCTCACCTGACTCGGCCTTCTACGAGCAGTACTTC
CDR3: CASSPDSAFYEQYF